This note documents a single T cell receptor beta chain sequence. The antigen is unknown. The sample comes from a study of Graves' ophthalmopathy and Graves' hyperthyroidism. Researchers took RNA transcripts and amplified TCR beta CDR3 regions from them. First-round RT-PCR employed HTBI primers, with a second-round multiplex PCR after it. TCRdb itself ran the multiplex PCR reads through MiXCR, one entry per CDR3 protein. This table holds almost 750,000 distinct CDR3 sequences, around 40% found once. Study-level results: The model flagged ophthalmopathy progression at more than 70% sensitivity and 72% to 85% specificity. Discrimination between ophthalmopathy and stable hyperthyroidism by a 13-signature model showed about 88% sensitivity and 65% to 84% specificity.

The CDR3 has 18 amino acids. Germline lookup yields CDR1 KGHDR and CDR2 SFDVKD. V was pared by 1 base and J by 6 bases, with 20 bases between. It was from roughly 10 ml of fresh peripheral blood that the PBMCs came. Source material: peripheral blood. The V call is TRBV24-1, the J call TRBJ2-2; D uncertain. The TCR originated in an adult man with Graves' ophthalmopathy. CDR3 loop: CATSDFYSVGSSPGELFF. CDR3 DNA sequence: TGTGCCACCAGTGATTTTTATTCGGTTGGCAGTTCTCCCGGGGAGCTGTTTTTT.